In this sample, the clone carrying this T cell receptor beta chain turned up once. Gene names are the mouse ones. The CDR3 extends 1 residue past the end of the read, so its final part is completed from the germline J gene. The repertoire was sequenced with immunoSEQ multiplex PCR; TCRdb's copy has only in-frame clones and lacks some. Of approximately 47,000 clones listed, 73% are singletons. Germline V gives CDR1 GFQATS, CDR2 STVNSAI. The V end was cut by 4 bases, the J end by 0 bases, with 12 bases between. This CDR3 is 14 amino acids long. This specimen comes from a study of tissue T cells after allogeneic stem cell transplantation.

Sample: sorted cells pooled from one or two spleens. The gene calls are TRBV20 and TRBJ1-1; maybe TRBD1 (6 bases). The receptor was derived from a pool of C57BL/6 mice in good health. The DNA read from the CDR3 is TGTGGTGCTACCAGAGGACAGACAAACACAGAAGTCTTC. This translates into CGATRGQTNTEVF. Given in full, the CDR3 is CGATRGQTNTEVFF.